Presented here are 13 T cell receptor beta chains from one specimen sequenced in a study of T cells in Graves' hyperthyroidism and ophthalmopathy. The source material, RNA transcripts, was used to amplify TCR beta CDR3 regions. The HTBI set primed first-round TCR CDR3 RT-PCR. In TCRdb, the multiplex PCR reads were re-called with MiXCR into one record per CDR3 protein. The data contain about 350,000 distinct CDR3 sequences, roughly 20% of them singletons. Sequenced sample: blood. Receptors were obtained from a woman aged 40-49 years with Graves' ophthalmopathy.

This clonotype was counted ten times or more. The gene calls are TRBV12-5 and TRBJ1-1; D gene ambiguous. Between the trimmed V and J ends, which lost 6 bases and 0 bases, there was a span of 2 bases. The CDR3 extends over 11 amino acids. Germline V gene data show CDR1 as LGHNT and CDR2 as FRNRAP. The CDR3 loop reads CASGMNTEAFF. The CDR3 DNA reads TGTGCTAGTGGGATGAACACTGAAGCTTTCTTT.

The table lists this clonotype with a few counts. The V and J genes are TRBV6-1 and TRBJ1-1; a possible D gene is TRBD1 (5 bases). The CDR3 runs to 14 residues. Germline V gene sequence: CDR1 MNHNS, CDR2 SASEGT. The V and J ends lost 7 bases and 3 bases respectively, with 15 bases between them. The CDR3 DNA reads TGTGCCAGCACCCAGGGTTGGGAGTACACTGAAGCTTTCTTT. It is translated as CASTQGWEYTEAFF.

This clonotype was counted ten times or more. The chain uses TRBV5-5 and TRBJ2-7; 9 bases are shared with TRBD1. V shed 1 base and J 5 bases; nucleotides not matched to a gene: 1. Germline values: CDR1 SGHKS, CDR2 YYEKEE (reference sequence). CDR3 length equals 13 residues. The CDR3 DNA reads TGTGCCAGCAGCTTGACAGGGGGCCACGAGCAGTACTTC. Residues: CASSLTGGHEQYF.

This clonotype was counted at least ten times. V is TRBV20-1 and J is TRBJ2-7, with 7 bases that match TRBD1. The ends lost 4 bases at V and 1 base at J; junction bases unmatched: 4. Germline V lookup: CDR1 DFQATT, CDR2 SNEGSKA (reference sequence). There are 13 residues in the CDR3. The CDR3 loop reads CSAKGQASYEQYF. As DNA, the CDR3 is TGCAGTGCTAAAGGACAGGCATCCTACGAGCAGTACTTC.

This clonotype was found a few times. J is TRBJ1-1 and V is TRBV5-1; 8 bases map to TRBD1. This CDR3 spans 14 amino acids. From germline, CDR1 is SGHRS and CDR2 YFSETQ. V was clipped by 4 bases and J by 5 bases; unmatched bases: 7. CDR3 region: CASSTRGPGTEAFF. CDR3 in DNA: TGCGCCAGCAGCACCAGGGGGCCTGGGACTGAAGCTTTCTTT.

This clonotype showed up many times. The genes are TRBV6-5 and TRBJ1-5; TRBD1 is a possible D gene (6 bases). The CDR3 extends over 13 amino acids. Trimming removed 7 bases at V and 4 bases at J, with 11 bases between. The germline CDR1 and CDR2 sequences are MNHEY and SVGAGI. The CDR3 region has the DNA TGTGCCAGCAATCAGGGGAGGAATCAGCCCCAGCATTTT. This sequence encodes CASNQGRNQPQHF.

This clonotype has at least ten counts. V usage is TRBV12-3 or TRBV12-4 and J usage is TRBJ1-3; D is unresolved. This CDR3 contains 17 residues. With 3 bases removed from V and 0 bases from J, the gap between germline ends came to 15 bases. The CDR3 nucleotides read TGTGCCAGCAGTTTCCCCCCGGGTACGATCTCTGGAAACACCATATATTTT. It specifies CASSFPPGTISGNTIYF.

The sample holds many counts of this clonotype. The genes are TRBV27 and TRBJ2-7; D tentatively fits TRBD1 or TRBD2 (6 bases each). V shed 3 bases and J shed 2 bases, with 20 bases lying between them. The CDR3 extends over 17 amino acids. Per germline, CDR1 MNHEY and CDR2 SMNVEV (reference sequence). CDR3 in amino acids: CASSFKESGAGTYEQYF. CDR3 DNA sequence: TGTGCCAGCAGTTTTAAAGAGTCGGGGGCTGGAACCTACGAGCAGTACTTC.

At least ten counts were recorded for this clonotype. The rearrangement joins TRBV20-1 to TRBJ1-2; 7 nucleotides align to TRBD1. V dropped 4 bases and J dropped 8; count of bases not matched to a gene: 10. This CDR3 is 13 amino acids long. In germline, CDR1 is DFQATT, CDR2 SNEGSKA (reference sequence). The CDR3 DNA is TGCAGTGCTACTGAACTAACAGGGGAAGGCTACACCTTC. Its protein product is CSATELTGEGYTF.

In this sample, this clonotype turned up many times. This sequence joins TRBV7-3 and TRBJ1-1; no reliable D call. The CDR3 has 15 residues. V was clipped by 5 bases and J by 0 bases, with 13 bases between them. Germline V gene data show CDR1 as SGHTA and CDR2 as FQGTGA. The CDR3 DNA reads TGTGCCAGCAGCCCATTAGGCAGTATGAACACTGAAGCTTTCTTT. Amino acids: CASSPLGSMNTEAFF.

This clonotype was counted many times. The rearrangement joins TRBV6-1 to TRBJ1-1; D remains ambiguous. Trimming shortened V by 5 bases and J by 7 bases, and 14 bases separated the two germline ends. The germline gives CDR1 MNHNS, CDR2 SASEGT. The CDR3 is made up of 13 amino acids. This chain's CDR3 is CASSKTRTLEAFF. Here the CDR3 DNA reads TGTGCCAGCAGTAAGACACGAACCCTTGAAGCTTTCTTT.

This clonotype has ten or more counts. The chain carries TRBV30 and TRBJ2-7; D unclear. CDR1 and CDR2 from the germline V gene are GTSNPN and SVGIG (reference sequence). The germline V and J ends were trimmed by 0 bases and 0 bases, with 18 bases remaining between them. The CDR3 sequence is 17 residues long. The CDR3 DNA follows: TGTGCCTGGAGTGTACTTATTGGAACCCTAAGCTCCTACGAGCAGTACTTC. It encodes CAWSVLIGTLSSYEQYF. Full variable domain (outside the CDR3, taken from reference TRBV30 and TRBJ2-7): SQTIHQWPATLVQPVGSPLSLECTVEGTSNPNLYWYRQAAGRGLQLLFYSVGIGQISSEVPQNLSASRPQDRQFILSSKKLLLSDSGFYLCAWSVLIGTLSSYEQYFGPGTRLTVT.

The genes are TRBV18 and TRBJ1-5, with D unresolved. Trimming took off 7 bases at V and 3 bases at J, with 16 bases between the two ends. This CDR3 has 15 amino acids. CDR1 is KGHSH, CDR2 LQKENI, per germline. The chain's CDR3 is CASFPSPQVNQPQHF. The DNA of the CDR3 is TGTGCCAGCTTCCCAAGTCCGCAGGTCAATCAGCCCCAGCATTTT.